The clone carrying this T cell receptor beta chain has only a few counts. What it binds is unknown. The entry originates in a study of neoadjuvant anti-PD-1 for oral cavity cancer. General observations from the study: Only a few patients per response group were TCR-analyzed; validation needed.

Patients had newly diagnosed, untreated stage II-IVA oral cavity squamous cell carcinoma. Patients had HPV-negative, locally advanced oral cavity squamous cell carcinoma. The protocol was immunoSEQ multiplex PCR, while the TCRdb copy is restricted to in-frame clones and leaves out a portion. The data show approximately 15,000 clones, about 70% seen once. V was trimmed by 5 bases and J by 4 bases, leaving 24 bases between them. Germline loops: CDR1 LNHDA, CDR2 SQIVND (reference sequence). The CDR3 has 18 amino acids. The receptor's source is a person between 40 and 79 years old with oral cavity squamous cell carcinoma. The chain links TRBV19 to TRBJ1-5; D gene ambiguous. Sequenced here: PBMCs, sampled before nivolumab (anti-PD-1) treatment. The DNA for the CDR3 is TGTGCCAGTAGTTTGTGGGCGCGAAGCTCGTTTGGGAATCAGCCCCAGCATTTT. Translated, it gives CASSLWARSSFGNQPQHF.